This entry describes one T cell receptor beta chain. What it binds is not known. Clones were read by immunoSEQ multiplex PCR, and TCRdb kept only the in-frame ones, dropping some. The sample shows about 50,000 clones, about 94% of them seen only once. The entry originates in a study of siplizumab effects on memory and regulatory T cells. Germline CDR1 and CDR2: SGHRS and YFSETQ. This CDR3 comprises 15 residues. With V trimmed by 5 bases and J by 3 bases, 5 bases remained unmatched. Notes on the study in general: Under siplizumab, alloreactive sequences traced to unstimulated CD4+ memory cells were significantly reduced. It was not possible to assign a naive or memory phenotype to roughly 75-97% of proliferating CD4+ or CD8+ clones. Unstimulated naive T cells seemed to show more diversity than memory cells did, and they also seemed to be among the major contributors to the alloresponse.

This TCR was recovered from a human donor in good health. The chain joins TRBV5-1 to TRBJ1-3, with 10 positions matching TRBD1. Sequenced input: CD8+ T cells sorted from blood. CDR3 residues: CASSHGTGDGNTIYF. The DNA of the CDR3 is TGCGCCAGCAGTCATGGGACAGGGGATGGAAACACCATATATTTT. The variable domain in full, with the rest retrieved from reference TRBV5-1 and TRBJ1-3, is KAGVTQTPRYLIKTRGQQVTLSCSPISGHRSVSWYQQTPGQGLQFLFEYFSETQRNKGNFPGRFSGRQFSNSRSEMNVSTLELGDSALYLCASSHGTGDGNTIYFGEGSWLTVV.